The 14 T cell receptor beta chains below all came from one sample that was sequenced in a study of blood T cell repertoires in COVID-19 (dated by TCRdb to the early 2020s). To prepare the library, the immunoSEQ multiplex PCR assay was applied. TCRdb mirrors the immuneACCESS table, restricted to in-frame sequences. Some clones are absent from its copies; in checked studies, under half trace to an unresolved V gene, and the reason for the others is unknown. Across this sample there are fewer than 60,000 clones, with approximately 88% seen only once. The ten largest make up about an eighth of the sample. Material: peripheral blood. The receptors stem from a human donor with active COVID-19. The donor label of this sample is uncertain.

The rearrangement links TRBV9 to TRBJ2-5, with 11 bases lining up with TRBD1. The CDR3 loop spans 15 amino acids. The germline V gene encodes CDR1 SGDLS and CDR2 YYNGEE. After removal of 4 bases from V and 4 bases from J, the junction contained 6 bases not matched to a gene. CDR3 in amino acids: CASSLGQGGLETQYF. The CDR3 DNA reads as TGTGCCAGCAGCTTGGGACAGGGGGGTTTAGAGACCCAGTACTTC. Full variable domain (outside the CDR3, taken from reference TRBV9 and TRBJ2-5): DSGVTQTPKHLITATGQRVTLRCSPRSGDLSVYWYQQSLDQGLQFLIQYYNGEERAKGNILERFSAQQFPDLHSELNLSSLELGDSALYFCASSLGQGGLETQYFGPGTRLLVL.

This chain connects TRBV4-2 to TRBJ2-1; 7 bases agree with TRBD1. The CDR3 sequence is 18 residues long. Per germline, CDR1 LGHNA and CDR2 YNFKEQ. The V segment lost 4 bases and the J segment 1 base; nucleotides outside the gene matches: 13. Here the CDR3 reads CASSRVSTGTVSYNEQFF. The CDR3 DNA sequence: TGTGCCAGCAGCCGCGTCTCTACCGGGACAGTATCCTACAATGAGCAGTTCTTC.

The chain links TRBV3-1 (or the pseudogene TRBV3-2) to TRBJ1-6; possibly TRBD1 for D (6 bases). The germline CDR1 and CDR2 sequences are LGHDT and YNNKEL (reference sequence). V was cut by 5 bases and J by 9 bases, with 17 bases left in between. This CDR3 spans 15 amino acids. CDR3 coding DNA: TGTGCCAGCAGCAAGGCACAGGGTATTAGTTCACCCCTCCACTTT. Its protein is CASSKAQGISSPLHF.

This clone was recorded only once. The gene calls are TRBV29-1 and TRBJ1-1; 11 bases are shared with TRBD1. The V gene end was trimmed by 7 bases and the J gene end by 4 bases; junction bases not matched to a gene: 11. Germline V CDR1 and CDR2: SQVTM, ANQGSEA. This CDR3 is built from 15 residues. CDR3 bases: TGCAGCGGGTTTCCGGGACAGGGGGTTGGCACTGAAGCTTTCTTT. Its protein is CSGFPGQGVGTEAFF.

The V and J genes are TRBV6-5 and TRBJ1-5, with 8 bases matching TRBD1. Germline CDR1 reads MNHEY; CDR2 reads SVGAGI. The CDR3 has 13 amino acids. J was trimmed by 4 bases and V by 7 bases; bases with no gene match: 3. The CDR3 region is CASIRTGNQPQHF. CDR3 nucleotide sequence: TGTGCCAGCATCCGGACAGGGAATCAGCCCCAGCATTTT.

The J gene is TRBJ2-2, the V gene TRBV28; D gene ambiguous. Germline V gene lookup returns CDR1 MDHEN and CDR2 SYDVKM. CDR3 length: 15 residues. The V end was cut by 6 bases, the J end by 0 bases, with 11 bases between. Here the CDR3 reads CASSLTNTNTGELFF. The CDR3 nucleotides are TGTGCCAGCAGCCTTACGAACACGAACACCGGGGAGCTGTTTTTT.

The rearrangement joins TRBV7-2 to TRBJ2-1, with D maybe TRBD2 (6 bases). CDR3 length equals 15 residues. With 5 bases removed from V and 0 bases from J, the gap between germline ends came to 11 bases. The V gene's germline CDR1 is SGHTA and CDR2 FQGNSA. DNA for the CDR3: TGTGCCAGCAGCCGGCTAGCGAGCTCCTACAATGAGCAGTTCTTC. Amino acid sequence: CASSRLASSYNEQFF.

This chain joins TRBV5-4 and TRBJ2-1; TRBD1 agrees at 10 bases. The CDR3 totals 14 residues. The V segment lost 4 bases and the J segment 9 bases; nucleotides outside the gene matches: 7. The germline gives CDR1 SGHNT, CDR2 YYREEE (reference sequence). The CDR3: CASSQDRGSGEQFF. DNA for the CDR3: TGTGCCAGCAGCCAGGACAGGGGGAGTGGTGAGCAGTTCTTC.

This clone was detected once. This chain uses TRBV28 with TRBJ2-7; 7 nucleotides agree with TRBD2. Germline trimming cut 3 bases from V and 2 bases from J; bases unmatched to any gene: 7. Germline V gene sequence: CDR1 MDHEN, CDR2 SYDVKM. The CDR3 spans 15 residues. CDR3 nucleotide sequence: TGTGCCAGCAGTTTCTCGACTAGCCCGGCCTACGAGCAGTACTTC. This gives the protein CASSFSTSPAYEQYF. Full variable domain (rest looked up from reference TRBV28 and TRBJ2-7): DVKVTQSSRYLVKRTGEKVFLECVQDMDHENMFWYRQDPGLGLRLIYFSYDVKMKEKGDIPEGYSVSREKKERFSLILESASTNQTSMYLCASSFSTSPAYEQYFGPGTRLTVT.

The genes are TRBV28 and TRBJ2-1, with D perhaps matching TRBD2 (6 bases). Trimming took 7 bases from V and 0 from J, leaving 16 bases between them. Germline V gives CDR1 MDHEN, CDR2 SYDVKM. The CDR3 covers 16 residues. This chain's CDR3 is CASKEGGTGSYNEQFF. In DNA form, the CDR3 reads TGTGCCAGCAAAGAGGGCGGGACTGGCTCCTACAATGAGCAGTTCTTC.

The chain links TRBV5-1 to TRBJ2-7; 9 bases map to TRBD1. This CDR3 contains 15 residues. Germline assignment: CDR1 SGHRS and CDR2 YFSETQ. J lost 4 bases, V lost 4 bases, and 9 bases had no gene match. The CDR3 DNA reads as TGCGCCAGCAGCGCGACAGGGGGGAAGACTTACGAGCAGTACTTC. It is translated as CASSATGGKTYEQYF.

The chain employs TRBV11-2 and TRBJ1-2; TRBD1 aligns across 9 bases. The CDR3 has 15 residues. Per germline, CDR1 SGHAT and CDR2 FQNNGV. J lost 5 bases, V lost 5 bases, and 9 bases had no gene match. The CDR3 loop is CASSGYRGQGYGYTF. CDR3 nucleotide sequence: TGTGCCAGCAGCGGCTACAGGGGGCAAGGGTATGGCTACACCTTC.

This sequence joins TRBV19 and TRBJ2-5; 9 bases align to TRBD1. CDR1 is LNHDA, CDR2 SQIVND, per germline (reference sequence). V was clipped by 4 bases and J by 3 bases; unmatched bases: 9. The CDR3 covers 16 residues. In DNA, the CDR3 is TGTGCCAGTAGTACGGGGACAGGGATTGGGGAAGAGACCCAGTACTTC. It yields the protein CASSTGTGIGEETQYF.

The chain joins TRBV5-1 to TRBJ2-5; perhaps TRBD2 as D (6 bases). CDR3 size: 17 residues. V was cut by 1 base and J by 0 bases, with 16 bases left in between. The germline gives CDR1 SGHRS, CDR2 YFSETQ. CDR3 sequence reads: CASSLYQGGINQETQYF. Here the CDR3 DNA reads TGCGCCAGCAGCTTGTATCAGGGAGGAATCAACCAAGAGACCCAGTACTTC.